This TCR beta chain was identified in a study of shared clonotypes between healthy human individuals. The wider study: CD4 naive and memory got three plates each, CD8 naive two, CD8 memory one. Study-wide results and caveats: Naive subsets typically showed greater estimated richness than memory subsets.

Naive-designated CD8 cells lacked CD45RO, were positively enriched for CCR7, and omitted terminally differentiated effector memory CD45RA+ cells. Details on this clone: Antigen specificity is unknown.

It was at deep level that the assay was run. Sequencing used immunoSEQ multiplex PCR; TCRdb keeps in-frame clones, though not all of them. The repertoire holds around 620,000 clones, approximately 96% seen once, with about 0.11% in the top ten. Trimming stripped 6 bases from V and 6 bases from J, with 9 bases between. In germline, CDR1 is MDHEN, CDR2 SYDVKM. This CDR3 region has 12 residues. The sample comprised naive CD8+ T cells sorted from blood. The chain employs TRBV28 and TRBJ2-4; the D is unclear. The clonotype originates from a woman aged 30 to 39 in good health. The CDR3 reads CASRAMTNIQYF. The CDR3 coding sequence is TGTGCCAGCAGGGCAATGACAAACATTCAGTACTTC.